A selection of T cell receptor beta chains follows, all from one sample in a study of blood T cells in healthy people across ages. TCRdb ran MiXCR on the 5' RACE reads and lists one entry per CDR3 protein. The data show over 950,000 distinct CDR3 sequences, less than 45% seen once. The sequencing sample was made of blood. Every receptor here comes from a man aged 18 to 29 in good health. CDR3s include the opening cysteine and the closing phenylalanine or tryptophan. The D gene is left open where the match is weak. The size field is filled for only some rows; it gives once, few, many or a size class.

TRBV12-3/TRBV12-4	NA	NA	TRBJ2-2	TGTGCCGCGGGCGAAAGAGCGGCCACCGGGGAGCTGTTTTTT	CAAGERAATGELFF
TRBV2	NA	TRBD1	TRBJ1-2	TGTGCCAGCACCGATACGGACAGGCCTTTTCCCTATGGCTACACCTTC	CASTDTDRPFPYGYTF
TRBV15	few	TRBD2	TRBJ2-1	TGTGCCACCAGCAGAGACTCTAGCGGGGGCAATGAGCAGTTCTTC	CATSRDSSGGNEQFF
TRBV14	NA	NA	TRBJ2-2	TGTGCCAGCAGCCAGACAGAGCTCACCGGGGAGCTGTTTTTT	CASSQTELTGELFF
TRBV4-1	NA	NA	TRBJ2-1	TGCGCCAGCAGGTACCGGGACGGCCCTAACAATGAGCAGTTCTTC	CASRYRDGPNNEQFF
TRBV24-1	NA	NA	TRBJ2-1	TGTGCCACCAGTGATCCCCTAGGCTCGGGACATGAGCAGTTCTTC	CATSDPLGSGHEQFF
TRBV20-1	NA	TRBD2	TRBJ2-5	TGCAGTGCCGCCTCCGGGACTAGCAGAGAGACCCAGTACTTC	CSAASGTSRETQYF
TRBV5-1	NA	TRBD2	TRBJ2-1	TGCGCCAGCAGCTTAACTACTGGCGGGGGGTTTTACAATGAGCAGTTCTTC	CASSLTTGGGFYNEQFF
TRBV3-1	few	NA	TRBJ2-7	TGTGCCAGCAGCCTGGACGGGCGAAACTACGAGCAGTACTTC	CASSLDGRNYEQYF
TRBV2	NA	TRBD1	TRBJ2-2	TGTGCCAGCGAAAGGACAGGGTCGAACACCGGGGAGCTGTTTTTT	CASERTGSNTGELFF
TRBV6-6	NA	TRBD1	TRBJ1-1	TGTGCCAGCAGTTACTCGATGTCCCAGACAGGGGGCGAAGCTTTCTTT	CASSYSMSQTGGEAFF
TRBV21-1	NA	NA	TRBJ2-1	TGTGCCAGCAGCACGAGACTAGCGGACCCTTACAATGAGCAGTTCTTC	CASSTRLADPYNEQFF
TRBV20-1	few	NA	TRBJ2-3	TGCAGTGCTAGGAAGATTACGGGGGGCCCCACAGATACGCAGTATTTT	CSARKITGGPTDTQYF
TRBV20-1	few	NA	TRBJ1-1	TGCAGTGCTAGACAGGGTTGGACTGAAGCTTTCTTT	CSARQGWTEAFF
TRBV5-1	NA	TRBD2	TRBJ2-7	TGCGCCAGCAGCTTAGAAAGCGGGGGGTCCGACGAGCAGTACTTC	CASSLESGGSDEQYF
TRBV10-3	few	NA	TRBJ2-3	TGTGCCACCGGGGGTGATACGCAGTATTTT	CATGGDTQYF
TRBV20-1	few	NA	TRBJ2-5	TGCAGTGCTAGAGATAGTTCGAGCCCCTTACATGAGCAGTACTTC	CSARDSSSPLHEQYF
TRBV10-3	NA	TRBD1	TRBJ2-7	TGTGCCATTACCCGGGACAGGGGTTCTGGGGAGCAGTACTTC	CAITRDRGSGEQYF
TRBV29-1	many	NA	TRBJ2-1	TGCAGCGTTGGGGGGACCCTCTACAATGAGCAGTTCTTC	CSVGGTLYNEQFF
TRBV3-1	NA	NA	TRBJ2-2	TGTGCCAGCAGACAGGGCGGGGAGCTGTTTTTT	CASRQGGELFF
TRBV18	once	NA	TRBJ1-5	TGTGCCAGCTCACCAATAAAGGGACGGTCCAATCAGCCCCAGCATTTT	CASSPIKGRSNQPQHF
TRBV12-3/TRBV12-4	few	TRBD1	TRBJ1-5	TGTGCCAGCACCCCACAGGGGTTTCAGCCCCAGCATTTT	CASTPQGFQPQHF
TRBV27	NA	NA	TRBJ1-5	TGTGCCAGCGGAATTGTGTCAGGGGATCAGCCCCAGCATTTT	CASGIVSGDQPQHF
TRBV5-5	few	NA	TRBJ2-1	TGTGCCAGCAGCTTGGCAGCCACAGGGTTTGATAATGAGCAGTTCTTC	CASSLAATGFDNEQFF